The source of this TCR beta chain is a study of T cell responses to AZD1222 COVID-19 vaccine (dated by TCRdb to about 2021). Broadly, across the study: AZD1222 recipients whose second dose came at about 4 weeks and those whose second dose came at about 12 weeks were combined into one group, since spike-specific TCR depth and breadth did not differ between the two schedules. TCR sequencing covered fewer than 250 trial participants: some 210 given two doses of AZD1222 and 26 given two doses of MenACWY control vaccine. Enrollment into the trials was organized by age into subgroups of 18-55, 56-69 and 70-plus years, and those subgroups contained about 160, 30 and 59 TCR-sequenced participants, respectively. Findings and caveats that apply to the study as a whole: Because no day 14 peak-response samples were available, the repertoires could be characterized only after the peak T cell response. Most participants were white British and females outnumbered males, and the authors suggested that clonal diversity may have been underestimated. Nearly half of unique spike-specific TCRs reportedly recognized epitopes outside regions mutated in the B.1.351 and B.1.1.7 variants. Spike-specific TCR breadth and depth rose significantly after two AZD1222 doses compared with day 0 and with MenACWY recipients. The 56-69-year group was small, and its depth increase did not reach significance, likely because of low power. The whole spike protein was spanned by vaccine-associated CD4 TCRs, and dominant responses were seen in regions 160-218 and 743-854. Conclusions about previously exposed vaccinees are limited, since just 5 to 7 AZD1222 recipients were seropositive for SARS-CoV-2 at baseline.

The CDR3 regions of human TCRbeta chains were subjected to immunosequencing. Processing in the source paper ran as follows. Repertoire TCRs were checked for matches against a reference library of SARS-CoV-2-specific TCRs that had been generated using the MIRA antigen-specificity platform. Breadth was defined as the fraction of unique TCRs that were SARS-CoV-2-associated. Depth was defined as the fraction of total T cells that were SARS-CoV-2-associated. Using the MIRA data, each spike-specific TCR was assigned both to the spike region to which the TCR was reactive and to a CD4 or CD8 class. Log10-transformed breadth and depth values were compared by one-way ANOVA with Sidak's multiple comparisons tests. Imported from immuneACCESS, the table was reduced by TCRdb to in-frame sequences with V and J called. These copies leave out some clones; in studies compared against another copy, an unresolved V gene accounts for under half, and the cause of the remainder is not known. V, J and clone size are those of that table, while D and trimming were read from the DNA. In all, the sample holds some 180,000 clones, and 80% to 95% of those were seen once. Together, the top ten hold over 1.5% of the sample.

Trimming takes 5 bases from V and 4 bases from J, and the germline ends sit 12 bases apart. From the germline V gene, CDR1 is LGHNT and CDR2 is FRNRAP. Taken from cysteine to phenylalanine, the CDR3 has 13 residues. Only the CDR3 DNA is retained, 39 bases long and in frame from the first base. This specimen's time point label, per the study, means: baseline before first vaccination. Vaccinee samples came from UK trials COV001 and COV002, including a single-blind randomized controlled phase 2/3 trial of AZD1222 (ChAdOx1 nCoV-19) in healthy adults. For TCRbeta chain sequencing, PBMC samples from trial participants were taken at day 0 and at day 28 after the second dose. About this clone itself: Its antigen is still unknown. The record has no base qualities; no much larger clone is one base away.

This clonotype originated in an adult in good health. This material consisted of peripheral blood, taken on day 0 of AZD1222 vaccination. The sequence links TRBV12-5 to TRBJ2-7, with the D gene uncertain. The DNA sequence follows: TGTGCTAGTGGTGTCTCCTCCTTATACGAGCAGTACTTC. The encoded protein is CASGVSSLYEQYF.